This T cell receptor (beta chain) was identified in a study of blood T cell repertoires in COVID-19. As for the study in general: Some COVID-19 samples were acute and others convalescent; all came from the United States, Italy and Spain. From T cells, B-cell-depleted T cells, or PBMCs came the material, which was cDNA or gDNA.

Per the original methods: Nucleated cell counts were estimated from reference gene primer amplification. Libraries were prepared by immunoSEQ multiplex PCR; TCRdb keeps only in-frame clonotypes and omits some of them. V, J and clone size reflect that table, while D and trimming were determined from the DNA. The table shows some 180,000 clones, with around 80% occurring only once. The sequenced sample consisted of peripheral blood. This clonotype originated in a woman aged 70-85 years who had recovered from COVID-19.

Here the CDR3 reads CSASGPTERGNTIYF. The CDR3 region has the DNA TGCAGTGCTAGTGGGCCCACAGAAAGGGGAAACACCATATATTTT. The chain carries TRBV20-1 and TRBJ1-3; D is unresolved. CDR3 length: 15 residues. Looked up from germline, CDR1 is DFQATT and CDR2 is SNEGSKA (reference sequence). Trimming took 3 bases from V and 4 from J, leaving 16 bases between them.